The T cell receptor (beta chain) under discussion was sequenced for a study of PD-1 blockade in classical Hodgkin lymphoma. On the study more broadly: Intravenous delivery of nivolumab at 3 mg/kg to patients occurred every 2 weeks.

All patients relapsed after autologous stem cell transplantation, and brentuximab vedotin exposure varied. V dropped 2 bases and J dropped 3 bases, with 4 bases sitting between them. The CDR3 totals 12 residues. The germline V gene has CDR1 MDHEN and CDR2 SYDVKM. A note on this clone: Its antigen is still unknown.

Study-wide results and caveats: For complete responders, baseline diversity was comparable to that of newly diagnosed patients. Patients who initiated nivolumab within 1 year of ASCT were excluded. Factors driving the repertoire differences, possibly disease activity or prior therapy, remain undefined.

The protocol was immunoSEQ multiplex PCR, while the TCRdb copy is restricted to in-frame clones and leaves out a portion. In the table there are 95,000 or so clones, over 70% of which are singletons. This sequence originates from a human donor with classical Hodgkin lymphoma. The sequenced sample was peripheral blood mononuclear cells (PBMCs), obtained at baseline. The V and J genes are TRBV28 and TRBJ1-2, with unresolved D. CDR3 DNA: TGTGCCAGCAGTTTACGGTACTATGGCTACACCTTC. Encoded protein: CASSLRYYGYTF.